This TCR beta chain was recorded in a study of cytomegalovirus exposure and HLA in healthy donors. Regarding the study as a whole: Productive status was seen about 87% or about 30% of the time for most TCR beta V segments in an earlier analysis. Information on immune exposure was restricted to one variable (CMV serostatus).

Germline CDR1 is LNHDA and CDR2 is SQIVND (reference sequence). The CDR3 length is 14 residues. V gave up 3 bases and J gave up 0 bases, with 8 bases separating them. Amplification used 60 Vbeta primers and 13 Jbeta primers. Profiled with immunoSEQ multiplex PCR; TCRdb holds only in-frame clones, not every one. Among around 130,000 clones, around 70% were seen once, and the ten largest hold approximately 2.6%. Comments on this clone: The antigen is undetermined.

This chain links TRBV19 with TRBJ2-5, with D unresolved. The clonotype was recovered from a human donor in good health. Sequenced: PBMCs. The CDR3 reads CASSIGGNQETQYF. The CDR3 region has the DNA TGTGCCAGTAGTATTGGCGGTAACCAAGAGACCCAGTACTTC.